The 30 T cell receptor beta chains below come from one sample, sequenced in a study of T cell repertoires in cytomegalovirus infection. TCRdb called the reads again in MiXCR, with one record for every CDR3 protein. The sample consists of under 40,000 distinct CDR3 sequences, about 54% of them appearing once. No antigen has been assigned to these receptors. Sample: CD8+ T cells from cultured PBMCs, taken from culture after CMV antigen stimulation. Source of these receptors: a human donor in good health (CMV status not recorded). Some clones in this sample may be carry-over from other donors' samples.

The chain couples TRBV6-6 to TRBJ2-3; D uncertain. The V end lost 2 bases, the J end lost 4 bases, and 7 bases lay between the germline ends. This CDR3 has 13 amino acids. From germline, CDR1 is MNHNY and CDR2 SVGAGI (reference sequence). The CDR3 coding sequence is TGTGCCAGCAGTTACCCGGGCGCAGATACGCAGTATTTT. The encoded protein is CASSYPGADTQYF.

V is TRBV11-2 and J is TRBJ1-1, with 8 bases identical to TRBD1. Germline V CDR1 and CDR2: SGHAT, FQNNGV. Losses at the gene ends were 2 bases for V and 0 bases for J; bases not matched to a gene: 8. The CDR3 loop spans 17 amino acids. CDR3 in DNA: TGTGCCAGCAGCTTAAGACAGGGGTATTTCGTGAACACTGAAGCTTTCTTT. Protein: CASSLRQGYFVNTEAFF.

In this sample, this clonotype turned up a few times. CDR3 coding DNA: TGTGCCAGCAGCCACCTCTTAGCGGGGCAAGAGACCCAGTACTTC. Translating gives CASSHLLAGQETQYF. The V and J genes are TRBV7-9 and TRBJ2-5, with TRBD2 matching 8 bases. V was pared by 5 bases and J by 2 bases, with 7 bases of the junction left unmatched. Germline CDR1 and CDR2: SEHNR and FQNEAQ (reference sequence). This CDR3 has 15 residues.

The chain is built from TRBV18 and TRBJ2-1; 8 positions agree with TRBD2. The CDR3 totals 15 residues. The V and J ends lost 3 bases and 3 bases, in that order; junction bases with no gene match: 4. The germline gives CDR1 KGHSH, CDR2 LQKENI. The CDR3 reads CASSPRGGVYNEQFF. The CDR3 region has the DNA TGTGCCAGCTCACCCCGGGGGGGCGTCTACAATGAGCAGTTCTTC.

This clonotype occurred a few times. The CDR3 loop reads CANLGTASSYEQYF. CDR3 DNA sequence: TGTGCCAACCTTGGGACAGCCTCCTCCTACGAGCAGTACTTC. The chain joins TRBV2 to TRBJ2-7; 7 positions match TRBD1. Losses at the gene ends were 10 bases for V and 0 bases for J; bases not matched to a gene: 9. The length of the CDR3 is 14 residues. Germline CDR1 is SNHLY and CDR2 is FYNNEI.

This clonotype was found many times. The chain recombines TRBV28 with TRBJ1-4; 7 nucleotides line up with TRBD1. The germline CDR1 and CDR2 sequences are MDHEN and SYDVKM. After removal of 6 bases from V and 10 bases from J, the junction contained 23 bases not matched to a gene. This CDR3 is built from 18 residues. The chain's CDR3 is CASSPPTGWRPAWGKLFF. In DNA, the CDR3 is TGTGCCAGCAGCCCCCCGACAGGGTGGCGCCCTGCCTGGGGAAAACTGTTTTTT.

The chain couples TRBV7-2 to TRBJ2-5, with TRBD2 matching 9 bases. Per the germline V gene, CDR1 is SGHTA and CDR2 is FQGNSA. This CDR3 has 16 amino acids. Germline trimming cut 3 bases from V and 4 bases from J; bases unmatched to any gene: 9. The CDR3 sequence: CASSLLASGMIETQYF. For the CDR3, the DNA is TGTGCCAGCAGCTTGCTGGCTAGCGGGATGATAGAGACCCAGTACTTC.

V usage is TRBV4-1 and J usage is TRBJ1-2, with unresolved D. The CDR3 runs to 13 residues. CDR1 MGHRA and CDR2 YSYEKL come from the germline V gene. Trimming took off 2 bases at V and 7 bases at J, with 11 bases between the two ends. In nucleotides, the CDR3 is TGCGCCAGCAGCCAAAATGGGAACAGTGGCTACACCTTC. Translating it yields CASSQNGNSGYTF.

This chain connects TRBV7-8 to TRBJ2-3, with 10 positions matching TRBD2. Germline V gene data show CDR1 as SGHVS and CDR2 as FQNEAQ. J was trimmed by 2 bases and V by 5 bases; bases with no gene match: 16. The CDR3 runs to 19 residues. The chain's CDR3 is CASSARARLAGGTTDTQYF. DNA of the CDR3: TGTGCCAGCAGCGCCCGGGCCCGACTAGCGGGCGGAACCACAGATACGCAGTATTTT.

This chain uses TRBV19 with TRBJ2-7; the D is unclear. Germline CDR1 LNHDA, CDR2 SQIVND (reference sequence). V was cut by 5 bases and J by 0 bases, with 5 bases left in between. This CDR3 spans 12 amino acids. CDR3 sequence (DNA): TGTGCCAGTAGTGATGCCTCCTACGAGCAGTACTTC. Amino acids: CASSDASYEQYF. Full variable domain (remainder filled in from reference TRBV19 and TRBJ2-7): DGGITQSPKYLFRKEGQNVTLSCEQNLNHDAMYWYRQDPGQGLRLIYYSQIVNDFQKGDIAEGYSVSREKKESFPLTVTSAQKNPTAFYLCASSDASYEQYFGPGTRLTVT.

This chain uses TRBV19 with TRBJ2-1, with D tentatively TRBD1 (5 bases). Trimming left V 7 bases short and J 8 bases short, with 21 bases between. Germline CDR1 LNHDA, CDR2 SQIVND (reference sequence). The CDR3 is 15 amino acids. CDR3 bases: TGTGCCAGTACCGTTGGTGTTTATGGGGCTGATGAGCAGTTCTTC. Its translation: CASTVGVYGADEQFF.

The genes are TRBV12-3 or TRBV12-4 and TRBJ1-1, with D perhaps TRBD1 (5 bases). With 5 bases removed from V and 12 bases from J, the gap between germline ends came to 13 bases. The CDR3 is 11 residues long. The CDR3 nucleotides read TGTGCCAGCAGTCGGACAAGCAGAACTTTCTTT. Amino acids: CASSRTSRTFF.

The chain recombines TRBV7-2 with TRBJ1-1; 8 positions agree with TRBD1. CDR1 SGHTA and CDR2 FQGNSA come from the germline V gene. This CDR3 region has 16 residues. The junction had 9 bases not matched to a gene; V was cut back by 5 bases and J by 1 base. This chain's CDR3 is CASSLPSRGRNTEAFF. Written as DNA, the CDR3 is TGTGCCAGCAGCCTACCGAGCAGGGGGCGGAACACTGAAGCTTTCTTT.

For this clonotype: Sequence at one end of the junction differs from germline and may be a read error. The rearrangement uses TRBV3-1 and TRBJ2-1; 9 bases map to TRBD2. Per the germline V gene, CDR1 is LGHDT and CDR2 is YNNKEL (reference sequence). This CDR3 has 21 residues. The CDR3 region is CASSQAYLTSGYPLEPNEQFF. The CDR3 coding sequence is TGTGCCAGCAGTCAAGCCTACCTCACTAGCGGGTACCCACTTGAACCGAATGAGCAGTTCTTC.

The rearrangement uses TRBV12-3 or TRBV12-4 and TRBJ1-1; D not resolved. The CDR3 consists of 13 residues. With 1 base removed from V and 3 bases from J, the gap between germline ends came to 6 bases. CDR3 loop: CASSLDRYTEAFF. The CDR3 DNA reads as TGTGCCAGCAGTTTAGATAGGTACACTGAAGCTTTCTTT.

This chain uses TRBV11-2 with TRBJ2-6, with 10 bases fitting TRBD1. Germline values: CDR1 SGHAT, CDR2 FQNNGV. V was clipped by 4 bases and J by 1 base; unmatched bases: 7. The CDR3 is 18 residues long. The DNA for the CDR3 is TGTGCCAGCAGCTGGGACAGGGGCTATTTTTCTGGGGCCAACGTCCTGACTTTC. Its translation: CASSWDRGYFSGANVLTF.

The V and J genes are TRBV7-2 and TRBJ2-1; D remains ambiguous. Germline lookup yields CDR1 SGHTA and CDR2 FQGNSA. The CDR3 has 13 amino acids. The V end was cut by 0 bases, the J end by 9 bases, with 9 bases between. In DNA, the CDR3 is TGTGCCAGCAGCTTAGCTAACCCTATTGAGCAGTTCTTC. Its protein is CASSLANPIEQFF.

The chain uses TRBV7-2 and TRBJ2-1, with 9 bases identical to TRBD2. The junction had 9 bases not matched to a gene; V was cut back by 6 bases and J by 3 bases. Per the germline V gene, CDR1 is SGHTA and CDR2 is FQGNSA. CDR3 length: 16 residues. CDR3: CASRRKRGALYNEQFF. The CDR3 DNA reads as TGTGCCAGCAGAAGGAAGCGGGGGGCCCTCTACAATGAGCAGTTCTTC.

This clonotype appeared once. The V and J genes are TRBV7-9 and TRBJ1-4, with D possibly matching TRBD1 (6 bases). Trimming took off 5 bases at V and 0 bases at J, with 10 bases between the two ends. Germline V gene data show CDR1 as SEHNR and CDR2 as FQNEAQ (reference sequence). CDR3 length: 15 amino acids. In DNA form, the CDR3 reads TGTGCCAGCAGCCCGGACAGCGCAACTAATGAAAAACTGTTTTTT. Translated, it gives CASSPDSATNEKLFF. The full variable domain, completed using reference TRBV7-9 and TRBJ1-4, is DTGVSQNPRHKITKRGQNVTFRCDPISEHNRLYWYRQTLGQGPEFLTYFQNEAQLEKSRLLSDRFSAERPKGSFSTLEIQRTEQGDSAMYLCASSPDSATNEKLFFGSGTQLSVL.

A few counts support this clonotype. The chain uses TRBV20-1 and TRBJ2-1; 7 positions agree with TRBD1. The V gene's germline CDR1 is DFQATT and CDR2 SNEGSKA (reference sequence). V lost 4 bases, J lost 6 bases, and 9 bases stayed unmatched. The CDR3 covers 14 residues. CDR3 region: CSATGTALTNEQFF. The CDR3 DNA reads as TGCAGTGCTACGGGGACAGCTCTGACCAATGAGCAGTTCTTC.

The V and J genes are TRBV24-1 and TRBJ2-1, with 8 nucleotides matching TRBD1. With 1 base clipped from V and 9 bases from J, the junction kept 13 bases outside the gene matches. The CDR3 loop spans 17 amino acids. CDR1 and CDR2 (germline): KGHDR, SFDVKD. This chain's CDR3 is CATSDLPLGQGGGEQFF. The CDR3 bases are TGTGCCACCAGTGATTTACCTCTCGGACAGGGAGGTGGTGAGCAGTTCTTC.

The chain couples TRBV6-1 to TRBJ2-3; the D gene is possibly TRBD1 (6 bases). CDR1 and CDR2 from the germline V gene are MNHNS and SASEGT. This CDR3 is 17 amino acids long. The germline V and J ends were trimmed by 3 bases and 0 bases, with 16 bases remaining between them. CDR3 DNA sequence: TGTGCCAGCAGTGACCTGATCCGGGACATTAGCACAGATACGCAGTATTTT. Protein sequence: CASSDLIRDISTDTQYF.

There are a few counts of this clonotype. The rearrangement links TRBV7-9 to TRBJ2-7, with unresolved D. The CDR3 has 13 residues. CDR1 SEHNR and CDR2 FQNEAQ come from the germline V gene (reference sequence). Trimming cost V 9 bases and J 2 bases, with 14 bases left between them. The CDR3 sequence is CASAPVDAYEQYF. CDR3 DNA sequence: TGTGCCAGTGCCCCCGTGGATGCCTACGAGCAGTACTTC.

The genes are TRBV7-6 and TRBJ2-5; D is undetermined. From germline, CDR1 is SGHVS and CDR2 FNYEAQ. With 5 bases removed from V and 3 bases from J, the gap between germline ends came to 10 bases. This CDR3 region has 13 residues. The CDR3 sequence: CASSPRGKETQYF. CDR3 sequence (DNA): TGTGCCAGCAGCCCCCGAGGAAAAGAGACCCAGTACTTC.

This chain joins TRBV27 and TRBJ1-1; no clear D gene. Germline CDR1 and CDR2: MNHEY and SMNVEV (reference sequence). V shed 5 bases and J shed 1 base, with 8 bases lying between them. CDR3 length: 13 residues. CDR3 protein: CASSPLKNTEAFF. The DNA for the CDR3 is TGTGCCAGCAGTCCCCTTAAGAACACTGAAGCTTTCTTT.

This clonotype was observed a few times. In DNA, the CDR3 is TGTGCCACCAGCAGAGAAACTAGCGGGAGTGTCGAGCAGTTCTTC. Amino acids: CATSRETSGSVEQFF. The chain combines TRBV15 with TRBJ2-1, with 11 positions matching TRBD2. CDR3 size: 15 residues. The trim removed 0 bases at V and 10 bases at J, leaving 5 bases unmatched. Germline V gene data show CDR1 as LNHNV and CDR2 as YYDKDF (reference sequence).

This clonotype has only a few counts. CDR3 region: CASSQRQETQYF. In nucleotides, the CDR3 is TGCGCCAGCAGCCAACGTCAAGAGACCCAGTACTTC. The chain uses TRBV4-1 and TRBJ2-5; D unclear. The CDR3 totals 12 residues. V lost 2 bases, J lost 2 bases, and 3 bases lay in between. CDR1 and CDR2 from the germline V gene are MGHRA and YSYEKL.

The V and J genes are TRBV14 and TRBJ2-2; D remains ambiguous. The CDR3 spans 15 residues. Trimming removed 0 bases from V and 3 bases from J, with 8 bases in between. CDR1 SGHDN and CDR2 FVKESK come from the germline V gene. The CDR3 DNA reads as TGTGCCAGCAGCCAAGAAGATGAGGACACCGGGGAGCTGTTTTTT. Protein: CASSQEDEDTGELFF.

J is TRBJ1-1 and V is TRBV28; D possibly corresponds to TRBD1 (6 bases). The germline V gene has CDR1 MDHEN and CDR2 SYDVKM. This CDR3 has 14 amino acids. Trimming shortened V by 5 bases and J by 7 bases, and 17 bases separated the two germline ends. The CDR3: CASSLLQQGDEAFF. In nucleotides, the CDR3 is TGTGCCAGCAGTCTCCTTCAACAGGGAGATGAAGCTTTCTTT. The full variable domain, in which reference TRBV28 and TRBJ1-1 provide the parts outside the CDR3, is DVKVTQSSRYLVKRTGEKVFLECVQDMDHENMFWYRQDPGLGLRLIYFSYDVKMKEKGDIPEGYSVSREKKERFSLILESASTNQTSMYLCASSLLQQGDEAFFGQGTRLTVV.

This clonotype was observed a handful of times. The chain links TRBV7-9 to TRBJ2-5; 8 bases are shared with TRBD1. V trimming: 6 bases; J trimming: 2 bases; junction bases outside the gene matches: 8. Germline V gene lookup returns CDR1 SEHNR and CDR2 FQNEAQ (reference sequence). The CDR3 has 15 residues. This CDR3 reads CASSLRTGSQETQYF. The CDR3 coding sequence is TGTGCCAGCAGTCTAAGGACAGGGTCGCAAGAGACCCAGTACTTC.